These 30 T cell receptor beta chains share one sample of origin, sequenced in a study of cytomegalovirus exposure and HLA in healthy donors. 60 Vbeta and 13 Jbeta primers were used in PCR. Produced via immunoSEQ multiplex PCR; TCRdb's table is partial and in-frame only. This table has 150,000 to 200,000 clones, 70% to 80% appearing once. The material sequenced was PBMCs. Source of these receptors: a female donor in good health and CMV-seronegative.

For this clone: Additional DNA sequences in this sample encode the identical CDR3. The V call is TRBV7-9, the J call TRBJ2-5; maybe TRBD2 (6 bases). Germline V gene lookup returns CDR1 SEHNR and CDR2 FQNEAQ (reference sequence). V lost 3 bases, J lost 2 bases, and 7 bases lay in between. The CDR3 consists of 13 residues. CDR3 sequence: CASSLGGQETQYF. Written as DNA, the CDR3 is TGTGCCAGCAGCTTGGGGGGACAAGAGACCCAGTACTTC.

The CDR3 DNA reads TGCGCCAGCAGCTTGGGACAGGGTGGTACAGATACGCAGTATTTT. Translation: CASSLGQGGTDTQYF. The chain has TRBV5-1 and TRBJ2-3; 7 bases are shared with TRBD1. Germline CDR1 reads SGHRS; CDR2 reads YFSETQ. The CDR3 extends over 15 amino acids. The trim removed 0 bases at V and 3 bases at J, leaving 4 bases unmatched.

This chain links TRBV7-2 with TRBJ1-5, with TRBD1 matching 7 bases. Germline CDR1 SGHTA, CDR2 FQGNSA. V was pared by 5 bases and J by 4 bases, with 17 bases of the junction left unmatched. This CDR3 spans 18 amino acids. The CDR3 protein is CASSAAGQTKTANQPQHF. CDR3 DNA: TGTGCCAGCAGCGCCGCGGGACAGACGAAAACTGCTAATCAGCCCCAGCATTTT.

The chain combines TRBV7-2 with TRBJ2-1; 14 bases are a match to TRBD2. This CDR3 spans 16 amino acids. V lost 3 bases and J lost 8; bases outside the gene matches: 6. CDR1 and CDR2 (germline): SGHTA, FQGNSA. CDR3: CASSFLTSGRAHEQFF. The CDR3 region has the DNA TGTGCCAGCAGCTTCCTGACTAGCGGGAGGGCCCATGAGCAGTTCTTC.

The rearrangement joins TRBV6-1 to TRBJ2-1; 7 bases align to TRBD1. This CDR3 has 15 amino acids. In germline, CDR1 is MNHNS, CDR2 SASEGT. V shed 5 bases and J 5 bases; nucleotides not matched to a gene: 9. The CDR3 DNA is TGTGCCAGCAGTAACGGCGGAACAGGGGACAATGAGCAGTTCTTC. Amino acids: CASSNGGTGDNEQFF.

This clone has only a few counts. CDR3 sequence reads: CASSLYRGLGDYGYTF. The CDR3 DNA reads TGTGCCAGCAGCTTGTACAGGGGGCTTGGGGACTATGGCTACACCTTC. J is TRBJ1-2 and V is TRBV5-5; 9 bases match TRBD1. This CDR3 is built from 16 residues. CDR1 and CDR2 from the germline V gene are SGHKS and YYEKEE (reference sequence). V shed 1 base and J 3 bases; nucleotides not matched to a gene: 7.

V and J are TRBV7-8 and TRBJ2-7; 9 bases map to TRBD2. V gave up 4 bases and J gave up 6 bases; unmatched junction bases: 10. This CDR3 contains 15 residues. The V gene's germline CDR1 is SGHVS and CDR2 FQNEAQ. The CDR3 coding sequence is TGTGCCAGCAGCTCTTCACCGGGACTAGCTTCCGAGCAGTACTTC. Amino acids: CASSSSPGLASEQYF.

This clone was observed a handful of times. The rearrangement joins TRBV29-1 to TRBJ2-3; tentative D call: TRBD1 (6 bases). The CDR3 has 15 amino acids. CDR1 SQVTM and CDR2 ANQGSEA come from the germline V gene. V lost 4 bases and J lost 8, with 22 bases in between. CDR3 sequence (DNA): TGCAGCGTTGCGGACAGCCCTTTTACTGTGGGTACGCAGTATTTT. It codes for CSVADSPFTVGTQYF.

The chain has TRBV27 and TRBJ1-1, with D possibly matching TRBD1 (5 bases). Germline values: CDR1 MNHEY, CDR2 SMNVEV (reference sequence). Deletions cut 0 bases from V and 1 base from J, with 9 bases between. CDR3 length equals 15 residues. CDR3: CASSLSGRANTEAFF. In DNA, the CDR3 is TGTGCCAGCAGTTTATCGGGCAGGGCGAACACTGAAGCTTTCTTT.

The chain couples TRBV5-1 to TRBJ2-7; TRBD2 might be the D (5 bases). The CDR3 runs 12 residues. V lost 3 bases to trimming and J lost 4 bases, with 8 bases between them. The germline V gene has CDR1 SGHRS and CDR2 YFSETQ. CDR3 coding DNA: TGCGCCAGCAGCTCGGGGTGGTACGAGCAGTACTTC. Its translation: CASSSGWYEQYF. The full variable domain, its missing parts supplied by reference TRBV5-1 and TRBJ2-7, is KAGVTQTPRYLIKTRGQQVTLSCSPISGHRSVSWYQQTPGQGLQFLFEYFSETQRNKGNFPGRFSGRQFSNSRSEMNVSTLELGDSALYLCASSSGWYEQYFGPGTRLTVT.

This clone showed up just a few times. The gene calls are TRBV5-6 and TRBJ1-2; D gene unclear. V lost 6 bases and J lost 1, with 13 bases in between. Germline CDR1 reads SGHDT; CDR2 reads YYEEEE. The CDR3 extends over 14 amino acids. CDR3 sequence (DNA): TGTGCCAGCACAGAGCAGGCTCTTAACTATGGCTACACCTTC. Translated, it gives CASTEQALNYGYTF.

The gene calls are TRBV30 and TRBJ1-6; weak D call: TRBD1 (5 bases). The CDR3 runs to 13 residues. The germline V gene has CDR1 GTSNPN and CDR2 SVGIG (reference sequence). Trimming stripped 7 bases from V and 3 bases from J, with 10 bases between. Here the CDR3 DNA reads TGTGCCTCGCGACAGAACTATAATTCACCCCTCCACTTT. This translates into CASRQNYNSPLHF.

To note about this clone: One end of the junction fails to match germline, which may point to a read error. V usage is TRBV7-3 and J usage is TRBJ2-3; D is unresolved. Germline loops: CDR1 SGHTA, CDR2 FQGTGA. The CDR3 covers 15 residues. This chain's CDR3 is CASSLTPQLTDTQYF. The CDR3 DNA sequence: TGTGCCAGCAGCCTAACCCCACAGCTCACAGATACGCAGTATTTT. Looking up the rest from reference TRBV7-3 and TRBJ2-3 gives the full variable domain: GAGVSQTPSNKVTEKGKYVELRCDPISGHTALYWYRQSLGQGPEFLIYFQGTGAADDSGLPNDRFFAVRPEGSVSTLKIQRTERGDSAVYLCASSLTPQLTDTQYFGPGTRLTVL.

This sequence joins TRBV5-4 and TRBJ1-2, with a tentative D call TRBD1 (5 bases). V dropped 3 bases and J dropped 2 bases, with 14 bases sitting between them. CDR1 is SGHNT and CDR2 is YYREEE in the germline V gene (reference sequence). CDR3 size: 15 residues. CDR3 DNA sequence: TGTGCCAGCAGCTCCTACCCGGGGGGGAACTATGGCTACACCTTC. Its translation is CASSSYPGGNYGYTF.

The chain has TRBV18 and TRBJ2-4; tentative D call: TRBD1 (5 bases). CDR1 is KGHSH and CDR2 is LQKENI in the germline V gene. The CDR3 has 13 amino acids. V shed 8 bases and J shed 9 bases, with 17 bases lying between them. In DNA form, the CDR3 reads TGTGCCAGCGCCACCCGTCGTGGGGCCATTCAGTACTTC. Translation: CASATRRGAIQYF.

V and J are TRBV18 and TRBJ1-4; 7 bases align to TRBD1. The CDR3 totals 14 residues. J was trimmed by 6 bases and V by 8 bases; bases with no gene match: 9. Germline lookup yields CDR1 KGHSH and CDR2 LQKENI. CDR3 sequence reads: CASQTRGKDEKLFF. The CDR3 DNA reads TGTGCCAGCCAGACCAGGGGGAAGGATGAAAAACTGTTTTTT.

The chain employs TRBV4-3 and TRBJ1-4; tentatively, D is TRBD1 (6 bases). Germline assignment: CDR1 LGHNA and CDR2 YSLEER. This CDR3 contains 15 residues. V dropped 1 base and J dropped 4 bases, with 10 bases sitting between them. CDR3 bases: TGCGCCAGCAGCCAAGCTACAGGGTATAATGAAAAACTGTTTTTT. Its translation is CASSQATGYNEKLFF.

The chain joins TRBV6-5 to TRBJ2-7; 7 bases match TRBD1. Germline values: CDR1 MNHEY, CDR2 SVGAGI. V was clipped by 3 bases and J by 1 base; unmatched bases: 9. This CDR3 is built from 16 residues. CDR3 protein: CASSYSTGDDSYEQYF. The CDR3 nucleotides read TGTGCCAGCAGTTATTCAACAGGGGACGATTCCTACGAGCAGTACTTC.

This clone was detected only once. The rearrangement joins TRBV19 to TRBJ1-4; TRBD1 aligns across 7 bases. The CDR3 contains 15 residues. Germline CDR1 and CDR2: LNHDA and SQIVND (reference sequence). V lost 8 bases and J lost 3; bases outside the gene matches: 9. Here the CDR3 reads CASSTGPSANEKLFF. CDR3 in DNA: TGTGCCAGTTCGACAGGGCCGTCGGCTAATGAAAAACTGTTTTTT.

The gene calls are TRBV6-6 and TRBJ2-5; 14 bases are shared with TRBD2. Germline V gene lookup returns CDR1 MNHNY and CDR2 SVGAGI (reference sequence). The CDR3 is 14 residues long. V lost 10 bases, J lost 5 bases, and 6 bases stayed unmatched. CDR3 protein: CATRTSGGTETQYF. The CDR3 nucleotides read TGTGCCACCAGGACTAGCGGGGGGACGGAGACCCAGTACTTC.

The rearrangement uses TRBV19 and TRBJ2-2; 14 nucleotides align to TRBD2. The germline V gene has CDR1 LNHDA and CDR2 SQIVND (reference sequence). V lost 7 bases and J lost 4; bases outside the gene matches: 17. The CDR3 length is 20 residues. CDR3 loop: CASTPGGTSGRNWVTGELFF. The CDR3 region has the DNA TGTGCCAGTACCCCGGGAGGGACTAGCGGGAGAAATTGGGTCACCGGGGAGCTGTTTTTT.

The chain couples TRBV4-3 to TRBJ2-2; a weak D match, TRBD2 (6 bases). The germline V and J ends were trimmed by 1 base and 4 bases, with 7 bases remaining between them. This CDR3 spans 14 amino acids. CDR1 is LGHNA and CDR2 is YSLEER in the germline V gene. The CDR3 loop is CASSQGDFTGELFF. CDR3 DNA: TGCGCCAGCAGCCAAGGGGACTTCACCGGGGAGCTGTTTTTT.

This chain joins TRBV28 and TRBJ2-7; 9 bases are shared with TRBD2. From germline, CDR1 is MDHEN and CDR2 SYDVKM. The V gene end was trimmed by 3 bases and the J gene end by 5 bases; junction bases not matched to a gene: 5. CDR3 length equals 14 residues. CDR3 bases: TGTGCCAGCAGTTTGGGCGGGAGGGTCAACGAGCAGTACTTC. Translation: CASSLGGRVNEQYF. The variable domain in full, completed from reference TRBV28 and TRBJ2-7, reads DVKVTQSSRYLVKRTGEKVFLECVQDMDHENMFWYRQDPGLGLRLIYFSYDVKMKEKGDIPEGYSVSREKKERFSLILESASTNQTSMYLCASSLGGRVNEQYFGPGTRLTVT.

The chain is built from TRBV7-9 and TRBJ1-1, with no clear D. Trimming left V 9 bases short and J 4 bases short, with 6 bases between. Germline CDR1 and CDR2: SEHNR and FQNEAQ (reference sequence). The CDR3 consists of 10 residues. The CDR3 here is CASLLTEAFF. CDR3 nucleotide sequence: TGTGCCAGTCTCCTCACTGAAGCTTTCTTT.

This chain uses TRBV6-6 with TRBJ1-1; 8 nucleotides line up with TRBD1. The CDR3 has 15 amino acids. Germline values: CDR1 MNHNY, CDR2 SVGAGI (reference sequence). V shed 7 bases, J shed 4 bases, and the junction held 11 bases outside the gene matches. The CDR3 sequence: CASNIPGQEATEAFF. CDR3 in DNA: TGTGCCAGCAACATCCCGGGACAGGAGGCCACTGAAGCTTTCTTT.

The CDR3 region has the DNA TGTGCCAGTAGTATAGTTGGACAGGCGCTCTACGAGCAGTACTTC. Translation gives CASSIVGQALYEQYF. This chain joins TRBV19 and TRBJ2-7, with 7 positions matching TRBD1. The CDR3 runs to 15 residues. Trimming removed 1 base from V and 3 bases from J; junction bases left unmatched: 6. CDR1 and CDR2 (germline): LNHDA, SQIVND (reference sequence).

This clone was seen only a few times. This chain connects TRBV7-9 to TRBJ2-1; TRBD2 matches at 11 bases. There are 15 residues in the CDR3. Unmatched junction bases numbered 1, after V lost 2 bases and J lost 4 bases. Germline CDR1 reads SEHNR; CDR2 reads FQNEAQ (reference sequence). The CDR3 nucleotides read TGTGCCAGCAGCTTAACTAGCGGGGGTTACAATGAGCAGTTCTTC. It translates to CASSLTSGGYNEQFF.

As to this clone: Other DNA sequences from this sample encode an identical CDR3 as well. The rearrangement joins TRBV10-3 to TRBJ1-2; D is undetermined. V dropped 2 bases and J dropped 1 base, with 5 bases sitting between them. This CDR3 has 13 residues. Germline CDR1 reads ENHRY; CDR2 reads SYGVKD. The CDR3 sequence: CAISEVSNYGYTF. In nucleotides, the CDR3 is TGTGCCATCAGTGAGGTCAGTAACTATGGCTACACCTTC.

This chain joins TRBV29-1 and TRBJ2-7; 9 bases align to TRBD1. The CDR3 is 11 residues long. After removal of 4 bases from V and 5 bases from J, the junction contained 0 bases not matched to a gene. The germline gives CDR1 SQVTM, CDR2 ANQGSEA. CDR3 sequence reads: CSVGQGDEQYF. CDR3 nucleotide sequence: TGCAGCGTTGGACAGGGGGACGAGCAGTACTTC.

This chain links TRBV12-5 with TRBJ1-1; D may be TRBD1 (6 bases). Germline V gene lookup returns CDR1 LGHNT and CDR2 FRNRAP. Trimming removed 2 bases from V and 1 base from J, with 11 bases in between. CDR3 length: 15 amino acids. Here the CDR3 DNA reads TGTGCTAGTGGTTTGTCTCTGACAGGGAACACTGAAGCTTTCTTT. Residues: CASGLSLTGNTEAFF.